Below, one T cell receptor beta chain is given with its context. This sample was included in a study of blood T cell repertoires in COVID-19. This CDR3 contains 16 residues. The J segment lost 6 bases and the V segment lost 1 base, leaving 5 bases of the junction unmatched. CDR1 and CDR2 (germline): SNHLY, FYNNEI. Method: immunoSEQ multiplex PCR; TCRdb's copy keeps in-frame clones and lacks some. The sample shows 100,000 to 140,000 clones, over 80% of them seen only once. This chain uses TRBV2 with TRBJ2-1; 11 nucleotides line up with TRBD2. Source material: peripheral blood. This TCR was sampled from a woman in her twenties or thirties with acute or convalescent COVID-19. The CDR3 spells CASSEGSGGEFNEQFF. The CDR3, as DNA: TGTGCCAGCAGTGAAGGTAGCGGGGGGGAATTCAATGAGCAGTTCTTC.